These 15 T cell receptor beta chains came from one sample sequenced in a study of T cell repertoires in cytomegalovirus infection. TCRdb recomputed calls from the reads with MiXCR, one row per CDR3 protein. The sample shows roughly 990,000 distinct CDR3 sequences, around 32% of them seen only once. These receptors have no identified antigens. Specimen: cultured CD8+ T cells from PBMCs, collected from culture after CMV antigen stimulation. These receptors were collected from a human donor in good health (CMV status not recorded). Some clones in this sample may be carry-over from other donors' samples.

At least ten counts were recorded for this clonotype. The chain combines TRBV28 with TRBJ2-1; 8 positions match TRBD1. This CDR3 contains 15 residues. CDR1 is MDHEN, CDR2 SYDVKM, per germline. V dropped 6 bases and J dropped 4; count of bases not matched to a gene: 8. CDR3: CASSLGRTGYNEQFF. The CDR3 bases are TGTGCCAGCAGCTTGGGAAGGACAGGGTACAATGAGCAGTTCTTC.

This clonotype was detected many times. The genes are TRBV6-1 and TRBJ1-1, with D perhaps TRBD1 (6 bases). Germline V gives CDR1 MNHNS, CDR2 SASEGT. V shed 2 bases and J shed 0 bases, with 10 bases lying between them. The CDR3 contains 15 residues. The CDR3 bases are TGTGCCAGCAGTGAAAATCAGGGGATGAACACTGAAGCTTTCTTT. It encodes CASSENQGMNTEAFF.

This clonotype was counted at least ten times. The chain uses TRBV12-3 or TRBV12-4 and TRBJ1-5; no reliable D call. Trimming removed 2 bases at V and 5 bases at J, with 7 bases between. The CDR3 is made up of 13 amino acids. CDR3 protein: CASSLSSHQPQHF. CDR3 nucleotide sequence: TGTGCCAGCAGTTTATCCAGCCATCAGCCCCAGCATTTT.

This sequence joins TRBV19 and TRBJ2-7, with TRBD1 as a possible D gene (6 bases). The CDR3 extends over 15 amino acids. Trimming pared 0 bases from V and 7 bases from J, leaving 16 bases between. Germline V gene lookup returns CDR1 LNHDA and CDR2 SQIVND (reference sequence). Here the CDR3 reads CASSIEGALLLEQYF. The CDR3 DNA sequence: TGTGCCAGTAGTATAGAGGGGGCTCTACTCTTGGAGCAGTACTTC.

The CDR3 loop is CASSGSTGELFF. The CDR3 coding sequence is TGTGCCAGCAGTGGGAGCACCGGGGAGCTGTTTTTT. The chain employs TRBV12-3 or TRBV12-4 and TRBJ2-2, with D possibly TRBD2 on 5 matching bases. Trimming stripped 5 bases from V and 4 bases from J, with 5 bases between. The CDR3 is made up of 12 amino acids.

V gene TRBV20-1 combines with J gene TRBJ1-2; TRBD1 might be the D (5 bases). Germline-derived CDR1 and CDR2 are DFQATT and SNEGSKA (reference sequence). This CDR3 is built from 13 residues. V lost 3 bases to trimming and J lost 3 bases, with 11 bases between them. CDR3 in DNA: TGCAGTGCTAGTGGTGGGGCGGACTATGGCTACACCTTC. It is translated as CSASGGADYGYTF.

This clonotype has at least ten counts. The rearrangement joins TRBV7-2 to TRBJ1-2, with TRBD1 as a possible D gene (6 bases). The CDR3 is 15 residues long. Germline CDR1 is SGHTA and CDR2 is FQGNSA. Trimming took 2 bases from V and 5 from J, leaving 15 bases between them. The CDR3 protein is CASSLNAGAGYGYTF. The CDR3 nucleotides read TGTGCCAGCAGCTTAAACGCAGGGGCAGGTTATGGCTACACCTTC.

The V and J genes are TRBV6-6 and TRBJ2-1; D unresolved. The CDR3 has 12 amino acids. Trimming removed 1 base from V and 11 bases from J, with 9 bases in between. The germline gives CDR1 MNHNY, CDR2 SVGAGI (reference sequence). The CDR3 DNA follows: TGTGCCAGCAGTTACTTGGTTCTGCAGCAGTTCTTC. Its protein product is CASSYLVLQQFF.

This clonotype was counted a few times. The chain is built from TRBV2 and TRBJ2-5; tentatively, D is TRBD1 (6 bases). CDR1 is SNHLY, CDR2 FYNNEI, per germline. CDR3 length: 13 amino acids. Trimming pared 10 bases from V and 5 bases from J, leaving 17 bases between. The CDR3 protein is CATWQGRVETQYF. DNA of the CDR3: TGTGCCACCTGGCAGGGGCGAGTGGAGACCCAGTACTTC.

With respect to this clonotype: The junction shows a germline mismatch at one end, possibly a read error. The CDR3 nucleotides are TGCGCCAACAGCCAAGAAGGGGCAAGGCAAGAGACCCAGTACTTC. Translating it yields CANSQEGARQETQYF. The V and J genes are TRBV4-1 and TRBJ2-5; the D gene is possibly TRBD1 (5 bases). The germline CDR1 and CDR2 sequences are MGHRA and YSYEKL. The length of the CDR3 is 15 residues.

V usage is TRBV6-5 and J usage is TRBJ2-5; no clear D gene. The V gene's germline CDR1 is MNHEY and CDR2 SVGAGI. This CDR3 region has 13 residues. V was pared by 0 bases and J by 0 bases, with 2 bases between. CDR3 nucleotide sequence: TGTGCCAGCAGTTACTCGGACCAAGAGACCCAGTACTTC. Amino acids: CASSYSDQETQYF.

This clonotype was recorded a few times. The CDR3 spells CASSYSGTPLGTQYF. The CDR3 bases are TGTGCCAGCAGTTATTCCGGGACCCCATTGGGTACGCAGTATTTT. This chain connects TRBV6-1 to TRBJ2-3; D may match TRBD1 or TRBD2 (5 bases each). The CDR3 has 15 residues. Trimming took 5 bases from V and 8 from J, leaving 20 bases between them. Germline CDR1 MNHNS, CDR2 SASEGT.

V and J are TRBV6-8 and TRBJ1-2, with D perhaps TRBD1 (6 bases). V lost 4 bases and J lost 2, with 14 bases in between. The CDR3 contains 15 residues. Germline V gives CDR1 MNHGY, CDR2 SAAAGT. For the CDR3, the DNA is TGTGCCAGCAGTTTCCTACAGGGTTGGAACTATGGCTACACCTTC. Protein: CASSFLQGWNYGYTF.

This clonotype was counted only a few times. The chain couples TRBV27 to TRBJ2-5; perhaps TRBD2 as D (5 bases). The CDR3 has 14 amino acids. The germline V and J ends were trimmed by 0 bases and 4 bases, with 9 bases remaining between them. Germline assignment: CDR1 MNHEY and CDR2 SMNVEV (reference sequence). The CDR3 DNA sequence: TGTGCCAGCAGTTTATCTACGGGGATAGAGACCCAGTACTTC. Protein sequence: CASSLSTGIETQYF.

Ten or more counts support this clonotype. V is TRBV12-3 or TRBV12-4 and J is TRBJ2-3; the D gene is possibly TRBD2 (5 bases). Deletions cut 3 bases from V and 2 bases from J, with 15 bases between. CDR3 length: 16 amino acids. This chain's CDR3 is CASSFDGSADTDTQYF. The CDR3 DNA reads as TGTGCCAGCAGTTTCGACGGTAGCGCAGACACAGATACGCAGTATTTT.